This T cell receptor (beta chain) is drawn from a study of post-analysis software for immune sequencing data (dated by TCRdb to between 2015 and 2016). For context, the study as a whole: Recorded disease courses included relapsing-remitting, secondary progressive and progressive-relapsing multiple sclerosis, with some patients lacking subtype annotation. Patient repertoires were compared against roughly 12 previously published healthy control repertoires from donors aged about 6 to 25 years. A subset of samples was prepared in parallel using single-end sample barcoding, then pooled and co-amplified after Illumina adapter ligation. Summary of the overall study and its limitations: Significantly lower normalized Chao1 diversity was found in multiple sclerosis patients than in controls, suggesting substantial peripheral T-cell clonal expansion. Roughly 5 TRBV segments, including TRBV5-6, TRBV5-1 and TRBV20-1, were significantly more frequent in patients than controls. Direct clustering with F measure showed strong co-clustering of samples prepared in the same batch, prompting a batch-effect correction. The multiple sclerosis patient group was slightly younger than the control group.

From the cysteine up to the phenylalanine, the CDR3 has a length of 12 residues. The entry retains the CDR3 DNA only, 36 bases that are in frame from base 1. Via the germline V gene (reference sequence), CDR1 is DFQATT and CDR2 SNEGSKA. Library prep was done by PCR. The sequencing machine was an Illumina HiSeq 2500. Unique molecular identifiers were incorporated into TCR beta cDNA libraries to reduce PCR and sequencing biases. Per 1 to 10 million input T cells, some 500,000 cDNA molecules were obtained, such that each molecule approximated one T cell. The patient libraries were prepared and sequenced with the same protocol used for the earlier healthy control dataset. Within a given batch, samples were prepared together, multiplexed and sequenced on the same HiSeq lane. In the authors' own workflow: MIGEC handled the raw barcoded reads, throwing out single-read molecular identifier groups before consensus assembly and CDR3 extraction. VDJtools was used for post-analysis of the clonotype tables, and diversity was normalized by down-sampling every dataset to the size of the smallest sample. Repertoire overlap clustering matched CDR3 amino acid but not nucleotide sequences to correct batch-related cross-sample contamination. In TCRdb, the public reads were trimmed at Q25 with fastp and aligned with MiXCR, with productive beta chains retained. All rows with the same CDR3 protein become a single entry with the most common DNA and genes. TCRdb's processing, not the authors', yielded these V and J calls. Within this sample are around 190,000 distinct CDR3 sequences, with 29% of them counted one time only. The ten largest clones add up to 3% to 3.5% of the sample.

Comment on this clonotype: No cognate antigen has been identified for it. This may be a read error: a much more frequent sequence differs by one nucleotide.

To demonstrate the VDJtools post-analysis software, the study profiled TCR beta repertoires from the peripheral blood of about 13 young patients with multiple sclerosis. The multiple sclerosis patients were children and adolescents ranging in age from about 6 to 16 years. The sequence is built from TRBV20-1 and TRBJ2-4; the D gene lacks a confident call. Sequenced material: blood. This sequence was found in a girl aged 2 to 17 with multiple sclerosis. At the DNA level, the sequence is TGCAGTGCTTCCCCCTCCGAAAACATTCCGTACTTC. This is translated as CSASPSENIPYF.